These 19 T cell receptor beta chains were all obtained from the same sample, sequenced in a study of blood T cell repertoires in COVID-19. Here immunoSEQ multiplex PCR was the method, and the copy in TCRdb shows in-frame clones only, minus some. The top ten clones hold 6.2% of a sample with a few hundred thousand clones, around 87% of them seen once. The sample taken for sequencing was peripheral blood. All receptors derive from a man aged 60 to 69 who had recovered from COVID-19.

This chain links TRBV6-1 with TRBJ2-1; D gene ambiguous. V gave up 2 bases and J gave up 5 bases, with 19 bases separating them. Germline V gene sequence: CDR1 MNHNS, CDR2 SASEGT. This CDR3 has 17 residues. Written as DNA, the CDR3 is TGTGCCAGCAGTGAACAACGAGCGCGGCTAGTAGACAATGAGCAGTTCTTC. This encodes CASSEQRARLVDNEQFF.

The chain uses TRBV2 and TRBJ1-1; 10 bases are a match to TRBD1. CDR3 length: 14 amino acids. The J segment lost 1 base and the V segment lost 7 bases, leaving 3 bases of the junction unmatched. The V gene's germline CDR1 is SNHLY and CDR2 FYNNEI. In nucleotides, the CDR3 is TGTGCCAGCACTCGACAGGGGGCGAACACTGAAGCTTTCTTT. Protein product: CASTRQGANTEAFF.

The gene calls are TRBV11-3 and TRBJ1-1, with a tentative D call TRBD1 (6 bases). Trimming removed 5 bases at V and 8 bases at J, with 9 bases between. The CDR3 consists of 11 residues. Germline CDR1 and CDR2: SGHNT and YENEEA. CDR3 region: CASSDDREAFF. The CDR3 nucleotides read TGTGCCAGCAGCGACGACAGGGAAGCTTTCTTT. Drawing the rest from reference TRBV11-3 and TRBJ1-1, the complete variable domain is EAGVVQSPRYKIIEKKQPVAFWCNPISGHNTLYWYLQNLGQGPELLIRYENEEAVDDSQLPKDRFSAERLKGVDSTLKIQPAELGDSAVYLCASSDDREAFFGQGTRLTVV.

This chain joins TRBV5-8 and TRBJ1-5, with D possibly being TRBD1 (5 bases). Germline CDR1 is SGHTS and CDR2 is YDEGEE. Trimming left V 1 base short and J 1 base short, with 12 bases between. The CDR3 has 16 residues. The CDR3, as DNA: TGTGCCAGCAGCTTGCTGCGGGGGTTAAGCAATCAGCCCCAGCATTTT. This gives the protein CASSLLRGLSNQPQHF.

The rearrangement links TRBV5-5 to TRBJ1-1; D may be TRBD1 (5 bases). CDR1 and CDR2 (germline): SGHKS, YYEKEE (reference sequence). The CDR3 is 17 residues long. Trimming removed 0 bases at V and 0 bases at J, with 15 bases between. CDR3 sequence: CASSLEWGGRLNTEAFF. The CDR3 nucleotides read TGTGCCAGCAGCTTGGAATGGGGCGGCAGGTTGAACACTGAAGCTTTCTTT.

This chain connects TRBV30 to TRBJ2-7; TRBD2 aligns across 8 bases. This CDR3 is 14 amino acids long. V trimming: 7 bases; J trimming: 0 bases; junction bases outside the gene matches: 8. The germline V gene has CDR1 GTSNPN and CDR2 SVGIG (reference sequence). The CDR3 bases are TGTGCCTCCATAGCGGGATTACCCTCCTACGAGCAGTACTTC. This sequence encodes CASIAGLPSYEQYF.

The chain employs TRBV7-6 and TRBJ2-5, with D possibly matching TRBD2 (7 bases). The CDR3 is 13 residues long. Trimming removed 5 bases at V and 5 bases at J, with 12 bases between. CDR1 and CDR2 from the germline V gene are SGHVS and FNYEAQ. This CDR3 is CASSLEGGETQYF. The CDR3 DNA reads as TGTGCCAGCAGCCTAGAGGGGGGGGAGACCCAGTACTTC.

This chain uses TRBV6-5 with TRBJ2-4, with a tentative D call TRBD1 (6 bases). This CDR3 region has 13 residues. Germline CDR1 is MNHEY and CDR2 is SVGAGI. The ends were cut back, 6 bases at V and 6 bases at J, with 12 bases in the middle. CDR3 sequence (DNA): TGTGCCAGCAGCAGGGGCGCGGGAAACATTCAGTACTTC. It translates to CASSRGAGNIQYF.

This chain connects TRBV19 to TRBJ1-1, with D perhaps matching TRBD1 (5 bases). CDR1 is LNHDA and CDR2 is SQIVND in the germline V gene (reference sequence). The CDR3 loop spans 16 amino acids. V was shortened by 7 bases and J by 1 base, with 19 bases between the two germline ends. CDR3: CASNRGAGSRNTEAFF. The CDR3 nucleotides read TGTGCCAGTAACCGTGGAGCAGGGTCGAGGAACACTGAAGCTTTCTTT.

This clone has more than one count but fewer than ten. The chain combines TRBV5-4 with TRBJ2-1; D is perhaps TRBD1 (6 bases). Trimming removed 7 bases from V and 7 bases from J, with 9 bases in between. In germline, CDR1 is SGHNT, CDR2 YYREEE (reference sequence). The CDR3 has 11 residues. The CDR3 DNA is TGTGCCAGCCCAGGGGCAAATGAGCAGTTCTTC. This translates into CASPGANEQFF.

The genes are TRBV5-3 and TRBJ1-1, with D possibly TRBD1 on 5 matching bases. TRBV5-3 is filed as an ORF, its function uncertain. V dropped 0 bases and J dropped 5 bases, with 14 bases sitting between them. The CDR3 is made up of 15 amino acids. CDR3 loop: CARSLAKGPATEAFF. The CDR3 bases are TGTGCCAGAAGCTTGGCGAAGGGGCCAGCAACTGAAGCTTTCTTT.

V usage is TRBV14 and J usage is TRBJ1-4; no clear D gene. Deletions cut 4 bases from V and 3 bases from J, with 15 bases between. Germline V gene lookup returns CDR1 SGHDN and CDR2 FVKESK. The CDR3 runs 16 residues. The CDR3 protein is CASSPGIRSANEKLFF. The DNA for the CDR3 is TGTGCCAGCAGCCCGGGGATTCGGTCGGCTAATGAAAAACTGTTTTTT.

CDR3 DNA: TGTGCCAGCAGCCCCCGGACAGGGGAAGAGACCCAGTACTTC. Residues: CASSPRTGEETQYF. This chain uses TRBV3-1 (or the pseudogene TRBV3-2) with TRBJ2-5; TRBD1 agrees at 9 bases. There are 14 residues in the CDR3. The V gene end was trimmed by 4 bases and the J gene end by 3 bases; junction bases not matched to a gene: 3. Germline V gene data show CDR1 as LGHDT and CDR2 as YNNKEL (reference sequence).

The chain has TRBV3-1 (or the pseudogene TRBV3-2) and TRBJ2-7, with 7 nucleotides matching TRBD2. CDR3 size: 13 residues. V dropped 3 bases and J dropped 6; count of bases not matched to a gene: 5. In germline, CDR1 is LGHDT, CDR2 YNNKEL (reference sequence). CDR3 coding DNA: TGTGCCAGCAGCCAGGGCTGGACTAGCGAGCAGTACTTC. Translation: CASSQGWTSEQYF.

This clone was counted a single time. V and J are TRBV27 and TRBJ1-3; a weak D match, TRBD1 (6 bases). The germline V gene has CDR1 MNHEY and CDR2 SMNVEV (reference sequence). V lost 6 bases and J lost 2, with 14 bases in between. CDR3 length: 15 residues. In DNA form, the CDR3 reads TGTGCCAGCAGGCAGGGGCTTTCCCCTGGAAACACCATATATTTT. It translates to CASRQGLSPGNTIYF.

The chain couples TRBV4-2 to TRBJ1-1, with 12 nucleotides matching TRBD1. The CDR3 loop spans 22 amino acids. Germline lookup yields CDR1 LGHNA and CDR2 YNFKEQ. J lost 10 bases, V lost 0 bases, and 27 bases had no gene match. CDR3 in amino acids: CASSQEVKGQGALPGLQGGAFF. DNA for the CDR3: TGTGCCAGCAGCCAAGAAGTTAAGGGACAGGGGGCCCTCCCGGGACTGCAGGGGGGAGCTTTCTTT.

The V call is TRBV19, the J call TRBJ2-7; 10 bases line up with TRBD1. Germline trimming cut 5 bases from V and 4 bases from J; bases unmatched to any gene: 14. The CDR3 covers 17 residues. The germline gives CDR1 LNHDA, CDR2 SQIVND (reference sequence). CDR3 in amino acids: CASSVQRHRTGGYEQYF. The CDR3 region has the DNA TGTGCCAGTAGTGTCCAGCGACATCGGACAGGGGGATACGAGCAGTACTTC.

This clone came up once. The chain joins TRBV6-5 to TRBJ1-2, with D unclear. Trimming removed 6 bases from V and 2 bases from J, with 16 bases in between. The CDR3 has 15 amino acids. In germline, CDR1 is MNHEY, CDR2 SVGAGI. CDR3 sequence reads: CASRPPRRINYGYTF. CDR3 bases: TGTGCCAGCAGGCCCCCCCGGAGGATCAACTATGGCTACACCTTC.

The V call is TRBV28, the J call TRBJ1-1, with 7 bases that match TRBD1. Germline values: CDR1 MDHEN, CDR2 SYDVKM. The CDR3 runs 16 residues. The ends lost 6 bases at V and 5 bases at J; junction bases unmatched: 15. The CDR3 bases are TGTGCCAGCAGCCGCCTCCCAGGGGCAGGGGGTACTGAAGCTTTCTTT. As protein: CASSRLPGAGGTEAFF.